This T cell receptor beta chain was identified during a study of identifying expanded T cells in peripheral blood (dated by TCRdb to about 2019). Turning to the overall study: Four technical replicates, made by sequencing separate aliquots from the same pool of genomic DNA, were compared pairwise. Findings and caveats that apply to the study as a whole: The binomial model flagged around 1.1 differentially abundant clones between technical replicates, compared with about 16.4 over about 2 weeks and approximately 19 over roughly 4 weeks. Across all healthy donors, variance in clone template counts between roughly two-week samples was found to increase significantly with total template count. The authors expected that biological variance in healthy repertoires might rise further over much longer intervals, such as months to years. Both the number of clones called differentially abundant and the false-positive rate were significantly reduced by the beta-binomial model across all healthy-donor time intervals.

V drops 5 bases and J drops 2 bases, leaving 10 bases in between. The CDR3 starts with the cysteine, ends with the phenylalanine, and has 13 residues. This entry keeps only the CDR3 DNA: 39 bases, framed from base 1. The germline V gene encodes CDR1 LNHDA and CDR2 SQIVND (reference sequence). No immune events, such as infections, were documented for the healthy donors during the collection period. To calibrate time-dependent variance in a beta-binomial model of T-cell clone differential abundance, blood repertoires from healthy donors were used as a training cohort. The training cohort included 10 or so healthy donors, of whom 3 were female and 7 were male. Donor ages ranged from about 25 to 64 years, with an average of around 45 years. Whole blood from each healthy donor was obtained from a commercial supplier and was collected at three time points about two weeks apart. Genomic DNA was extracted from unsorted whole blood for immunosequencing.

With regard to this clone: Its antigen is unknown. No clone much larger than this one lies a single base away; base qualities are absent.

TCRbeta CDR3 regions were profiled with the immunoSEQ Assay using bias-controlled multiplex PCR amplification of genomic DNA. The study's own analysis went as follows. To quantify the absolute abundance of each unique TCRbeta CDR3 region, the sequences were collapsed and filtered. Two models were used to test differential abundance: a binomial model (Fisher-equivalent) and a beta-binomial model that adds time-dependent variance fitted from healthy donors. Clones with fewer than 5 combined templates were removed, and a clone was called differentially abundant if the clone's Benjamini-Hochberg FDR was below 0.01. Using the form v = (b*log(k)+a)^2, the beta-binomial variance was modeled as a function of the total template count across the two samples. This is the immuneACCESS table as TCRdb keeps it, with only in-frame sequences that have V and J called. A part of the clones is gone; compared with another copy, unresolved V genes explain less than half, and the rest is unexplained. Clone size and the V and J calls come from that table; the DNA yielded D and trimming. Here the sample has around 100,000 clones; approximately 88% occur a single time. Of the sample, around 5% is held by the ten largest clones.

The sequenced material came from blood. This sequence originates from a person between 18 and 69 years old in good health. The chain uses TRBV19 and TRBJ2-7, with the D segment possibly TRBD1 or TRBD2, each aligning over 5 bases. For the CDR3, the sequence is CASSWDETYEQYF. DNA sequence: TGTGCCAGTAGTTGGGACGAGACCTACGAGCAGTACTTC.